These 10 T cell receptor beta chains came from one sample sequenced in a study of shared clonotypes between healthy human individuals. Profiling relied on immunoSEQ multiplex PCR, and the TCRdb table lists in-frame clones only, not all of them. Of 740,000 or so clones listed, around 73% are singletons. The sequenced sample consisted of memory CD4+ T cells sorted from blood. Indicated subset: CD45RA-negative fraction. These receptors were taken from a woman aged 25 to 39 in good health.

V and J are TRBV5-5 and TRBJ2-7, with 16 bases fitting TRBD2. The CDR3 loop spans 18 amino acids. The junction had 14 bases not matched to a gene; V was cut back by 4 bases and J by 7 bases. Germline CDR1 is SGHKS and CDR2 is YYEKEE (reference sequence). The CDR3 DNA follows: TGTGCCAGCAGCCCTCGGGGACTAGCGGGAGGGCCGGCGAGGGAGCAGTACTTC. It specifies CASSPRGLAGGPAREQYF.

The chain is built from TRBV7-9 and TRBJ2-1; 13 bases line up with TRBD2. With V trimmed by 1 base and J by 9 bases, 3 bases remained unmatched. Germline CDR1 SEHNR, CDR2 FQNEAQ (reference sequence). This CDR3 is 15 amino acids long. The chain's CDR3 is CASSLVGLAGVEQFF. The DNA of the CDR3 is TGTGCCAGCAGCTTAGTTGGACTAGCGGGAGTTGAGCAGTTCTTC.

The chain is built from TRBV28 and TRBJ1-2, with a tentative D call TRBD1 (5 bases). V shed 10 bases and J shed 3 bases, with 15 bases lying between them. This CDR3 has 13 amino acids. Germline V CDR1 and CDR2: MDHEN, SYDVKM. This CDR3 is CATPSGVHYGYTF. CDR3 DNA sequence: TGTGCCACCCCCTCGGGGGTACACTATGGCTACACCTTC.

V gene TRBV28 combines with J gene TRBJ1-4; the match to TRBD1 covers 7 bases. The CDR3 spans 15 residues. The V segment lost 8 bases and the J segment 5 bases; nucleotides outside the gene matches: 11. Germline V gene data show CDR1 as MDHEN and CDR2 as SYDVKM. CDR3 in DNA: TGTGCCAGCCAAAGCGTGGACAGGAAGAATGAAAAACTGTTTTTT. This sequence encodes CASQSVDRKNEKLFF.

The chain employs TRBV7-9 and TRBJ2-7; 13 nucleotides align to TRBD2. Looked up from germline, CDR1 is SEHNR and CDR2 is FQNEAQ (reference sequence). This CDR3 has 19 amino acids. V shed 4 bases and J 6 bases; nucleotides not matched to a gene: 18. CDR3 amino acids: CASSSLLGGTSGTHIEQYF. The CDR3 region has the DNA TGTGCCAGCAGCTCACTACTAGGGGGGACTAGCGGGACCCATATCGAGCAGTACTTC.

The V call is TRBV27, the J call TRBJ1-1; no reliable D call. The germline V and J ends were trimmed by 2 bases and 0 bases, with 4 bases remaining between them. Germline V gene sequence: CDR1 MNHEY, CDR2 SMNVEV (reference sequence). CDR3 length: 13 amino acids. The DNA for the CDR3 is TGTGCCAGCAGTTTAAAAATGAACACTGAAGCTTTCTTT. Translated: CASSLKMNTEAFF.

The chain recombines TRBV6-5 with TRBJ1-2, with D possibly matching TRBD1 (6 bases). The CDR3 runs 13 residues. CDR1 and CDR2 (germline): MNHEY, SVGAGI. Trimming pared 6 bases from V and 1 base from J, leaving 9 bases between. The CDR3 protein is CASRQGYNYGYTF. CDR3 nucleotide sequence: TGTGCCAGCAGACAGGGATATAACTATGGCTACACCTTC.

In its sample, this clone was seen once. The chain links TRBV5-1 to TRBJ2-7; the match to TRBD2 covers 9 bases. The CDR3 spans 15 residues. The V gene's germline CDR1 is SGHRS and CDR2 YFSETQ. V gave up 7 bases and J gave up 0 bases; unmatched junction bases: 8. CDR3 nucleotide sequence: TGCGCCAGCCGAACTAGCGGGCTAGGCTCCTACGAGCAGTACTTC. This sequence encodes CASRTSGLGSYEQYF.

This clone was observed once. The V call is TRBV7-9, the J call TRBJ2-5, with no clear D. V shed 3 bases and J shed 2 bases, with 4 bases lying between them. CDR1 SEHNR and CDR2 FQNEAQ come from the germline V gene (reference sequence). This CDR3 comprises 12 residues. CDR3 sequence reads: CASSFAQETQYF. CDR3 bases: TGTGCCAGCAGCTTCGCGCAAGAGACCCAGTACTTC.

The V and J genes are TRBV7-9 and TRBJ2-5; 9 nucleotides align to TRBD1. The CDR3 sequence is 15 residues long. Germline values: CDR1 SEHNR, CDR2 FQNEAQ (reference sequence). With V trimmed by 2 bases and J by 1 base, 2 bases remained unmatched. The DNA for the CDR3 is TGTGCCAGCAGCTTAACAGGGGGCGTCCAAGAGACCCAGTACTTC. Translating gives CASSLTGGVQETQYF.